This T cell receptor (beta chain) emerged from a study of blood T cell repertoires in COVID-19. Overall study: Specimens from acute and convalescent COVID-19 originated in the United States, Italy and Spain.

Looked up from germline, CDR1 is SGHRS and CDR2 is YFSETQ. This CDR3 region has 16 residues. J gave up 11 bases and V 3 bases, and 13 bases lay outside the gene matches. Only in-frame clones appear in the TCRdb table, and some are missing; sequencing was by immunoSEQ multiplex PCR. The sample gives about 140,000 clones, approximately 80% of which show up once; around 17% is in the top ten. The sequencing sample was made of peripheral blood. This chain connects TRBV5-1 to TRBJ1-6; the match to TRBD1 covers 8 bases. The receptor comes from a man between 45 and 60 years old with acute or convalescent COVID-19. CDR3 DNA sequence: TGCGCCAGCAGCTCCCGGCGGACAGGGAAAGAGGCACCCCTCCACTTT. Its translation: CASSSRRTGKEAPLHF.